Included here is one TCR beta chain sequence, with context. Specified time point: sample taken at primary tumor resection. The input material, whole RNA from tumor, nontumor lung or frozen PBMC, was sequenced unsorted. The data derive from a study of spatial heterogeneity in lung cancer. TCRdb used MiXCR to reprocess the 5' RACE reads, holding one entry per CDR3 protein. The data contain roughly 100,000 distinct CDR3 sequences, roughly 8.7% of them seen just once; the ten biggest clones take up 6% to 7.5%. The CDR3 loop spans 14 amino acids. Trimming took 6 bases from V and 5 from J; bases not matched to a gene: 12. Germline CDR1 and CDR2: DFQATT and SNEGSKA (reference sequence).

The chain couples TRBV20-1 to TRBJ1-2; 7 bases align to TRBD1. The sample in question was PBMCs, obtained at surgery. The source of this sequence is a male donor with early-stage non-small cell lung cancer. DNA of the CDR3: TGCAGTGCAGATACCGGGACAGCACAGTATGGCTACACCTTC. It specifies CSADTGTAQYGYTF.